This entry concerns a single T cell receptor beta chain. Its antigen is currently unknown. The sample originates from a study of OX40 agonist ivuxolimab in advanced cancers. Broader study findings: On average, CD8+ T cells had more expanded clones than CD4+.

V was shortened by 3 bases and J by 5 bases, with 11 bases between the two germline ends. Per germline, CDR1 MNHEY and CDR2 SVGAGI. There are 14 residues in the CDR3. Produced via immunoSEQ multiplex PCR; TCRdb's table is partial and in-frame only. In the table there are 70,000 to 80,000 clones, approximately 90% of which are singletons. The sequence derives from an adult with an advanced solid tumor such as melanoma, head and neck, liver or kidney cancer. The rearrangement links TRBV6-5 to TRBJ1-5; D unresolved. This specimen was CD4+ or CD8+ T cells sorted from blood, taken in a trial of the OX40 agonist ivuxolimab. CDR3 DNA sequence: TGTGCCAGCAGTTATTCTTACGAGGATCAGCCCCAGCATTTT. This encodes CASSYSYEDQPQHF.